This T cell receptor (beta chain) was found in a study of T cells in Graves' hyperthyroidism and ophthalmopathy (dated by TCRdb to the late 2010s). Notes on the research overall: Peripheral blood samples were taken at the time of initial diagnosis, prior to any treatment. A discovery cohort of fewer than 110 patients, approximately 45 with Graves' ophthalmopathy and over 55 with stable Graves' hyperthyroidism, was used to find distinguishing TCR V-J signatures. Whether ophthalmopathy could be predicted prospectively was tested in an independent validation cohort made up of approximately 19 hyperthyroidism patients plus 17 patients who later progressed to ophthalmopathy. For training and testing, the approximately 97 patients in the discovery cohort were randomly divided in a 7:3 ratio. The study also compared thyroid tissue and blood T-cell repertoires from five or six Graves' hyperthyroidism patients. After blood sampling, hyperthyroidism patients were treated with methimazole at a starting dose of 30 mg daily, and ophthalmopathy patients were treated with high-dose intravenous methylprednisolone. According to the paper, TCR Vbeta CDR3 sequencing was carried out on some 140 peripheral blood samples, which came from 40 to 45 ophthalmopathy, fewer than 80 hyperthyroidism and roughly 17 progressor patients.

Turning to this clonotype: Its antigen target is currently unknown. Per-base quality was not reported, and no clone a single base away is much larger than it.

Amplification of TCR beta CDR3 regions was carried out from RNA transcripts. For the first round of RT-PCR on the TCR CDR3, the HTBI primer set was used together with the Qiagen OneStep RT-PCR kit. A second multiplex PCR round built the libraries, followed by size selection and purification. The libraries were sequenced on an Illumina HiSeq2000 using paired-end 100 bp reads. The authors' analysis ran thus. SOAPnuke was used to process the raw data, with reads discarded if the reads contained adapters or uncalled bases, had a mean Phred below 15, or lacked an exact constant-primer or identifier match. High-quality paired reads were merged with COPE v1.2.5, and unique nucleotide sequences were defined as clonotypes. MiTCR v1.1 was used to align clonotypes to the IMGT TRBV, TRBD and TRBJ reference segments. Analysis was restricted to V-J combinations with a frequency above 0.0001, which covered approximately 99% of repertoires. The TCS score was defined as F50 (clonal expansion) divided by E x V (chaos), with BLOSUM62-based TCRdist calculated between CDR3 peptides within each V-J. Welch's t-statistics and random forest reduced around 550 V-J features to 13, which were used in a naive Bayes classifier (R e1071). The public reads were reprocessed in TCRdb via fastp at Q25 and MiXCR, keeping in-frame beta chains. When rows share a CDR3 protein, they turn into one entry using the most common DNA and genes. TCRdb, not the authors, supplied the V and J calls. For this sample there are about 300,000 distinct CDR3 sequences; less than 20% appear just once. About 35% of the sample belongs to the ten largest clones.

Moderately to severely active disease, a Clinical Activity Score of at least 3, a NOSPECS grade of at least 4, and a duration under 3 months were present in ophthalmopathy patients. Exclusion was applied to patients with uncontrolled infections, other autoimmune diseases, pregnancy or lactation. Diagnoses were based on clinical symptoms, serum thyroxine and TRAb, thyroid ultrasound and orbital computed tomography. Ficoll-Paque density gradient centrifugation was used to isolate PBMCs from about 10 ml of fresh peripheral blood. Total RNA was extracted using Trizol reagent, and RNA quality was assessed on an Agilent 2100 Bioanalyzer. V and J are trimmed by 2 bases and 5 bases, and the gene matches miss 11 bases of the junction. CDR1 SEHNR and CDR2 FQNEAQ are derived from the germline V gene (reference sequence). Spanning cysteine to phenylalanine, the CDR3 consists of 16 amino acids. The read is trimmed to its CDR3 DNA, 48 bases read in frame from base 1.

General conclusions and limits of the study: In validation, the model predicted progression to ophthalmopathy a median of 6.5 months before onset, with roughly 71% sensitivity and nearly 75% specificity. Most expanded thyroid clonotypes (frequency above 0.001) were also detected in blood, a finding suggesting that blood repertoires may reflect thyroid immune responses. Sample size was not statistically predetermined, and investigators were not blinded to group allocation. A model built on a 13 V-J signature distinguished ophthalmopathy from stable hyperthyroidism, reaching about 88% sensitivity and around 81% specificity in cross-validation and 80%/75% in testing.

This TCR was sampled from a man aged 45-65 years with Graves' ophthalmopathy. The chain joins TRBV7-9 to TRBJ1-2; TRBD1 fits 7 bases in the junction. The source material was blood. The nucleotide sequence reads TGTGCCAGCAGCTTAAACATTCAAACAGGGGAATATGGCTACACCTTC. Its product reads: CASSLNIQTGEYGYTF.